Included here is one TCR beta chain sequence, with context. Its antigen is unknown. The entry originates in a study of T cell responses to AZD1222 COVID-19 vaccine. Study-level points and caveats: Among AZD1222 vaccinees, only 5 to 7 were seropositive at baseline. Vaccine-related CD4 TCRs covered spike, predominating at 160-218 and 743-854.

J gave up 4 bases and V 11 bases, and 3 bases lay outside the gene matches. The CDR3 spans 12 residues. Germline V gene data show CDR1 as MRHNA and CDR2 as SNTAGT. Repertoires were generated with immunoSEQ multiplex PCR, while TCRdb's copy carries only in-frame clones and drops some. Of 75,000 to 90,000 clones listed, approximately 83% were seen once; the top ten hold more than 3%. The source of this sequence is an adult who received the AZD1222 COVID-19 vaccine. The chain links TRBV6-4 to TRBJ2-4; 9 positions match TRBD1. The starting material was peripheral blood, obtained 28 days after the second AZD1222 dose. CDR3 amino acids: CAGGTGKNIQYF. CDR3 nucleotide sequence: TGTGCCGGGGGGACAGGGAAAAACATTCAGTACTTC.